These T cell receptor beta chains were read from a single sample in a study of blood T cell repertoires in COVID-19. This table comes from immunoSEQ multiplex PCR, and its TCRdb copy is limited to in-frame clones, with some not included. Of over 200,000 clones listed, 80% to 90% were seen once; the top ten hold under 3.5%. Sequenced input: peripheral blood. These receptor sequences come from a young man with COVID-19, enrolled during active disease. CDR3s include the opening cysteine and the closing phenylalanine or tryptophan. Some rows mark clone size as missing; the rest say once, few, many or name a class of expanded clone.

TRBJ2-2 - TRBV5-1 CASSSTGVTGELFF
TRBJ1-5 - TRBV28 CASSSGTGNQPQHF
TRBJ1-3 - TRBV30 CAWLQGTSGNTIYF
TRBJ1-4 once TRBV4-1 CASSRRTGGTTNEKLFF
TRBJ2-2 - TRBV19 CASSMGLASYGELFF
TRBJ2-7 once TRBV2 CASKTGTGYEQYF
TRBJ1-5 - TRBV7-2 CASSFDRGLGSNQPQHF
TRBJ2-3 - TRBV6-5 CASKGLALSTDTQYF
TRBJ2-7 - TRBV6-6 CASSYSRDRLNEQYF
TRBJ1-4 - TRBV7-9 CASSFRGNEKLFF
TRBJ2-7 - TRBV3-1/TRBV3-2 CASSLVRDRATLYEQYF
TRBJ1-4 - TRBV3-1/TRBV3-2 CASSQGRRVVEKLFF
TRBJ2-7 - TRBV11-1 CASSNRDRASYEQYF
TRBJ1-5 - TRBV10-3 CAIAPSGAGLDPLLQPQHF
TRBJ1-6 - TRBV29-1 CSVVGGPDNSPLHF
TRBJ2-1 - TRBV7-9 CASSFPAGGVNEQFF
TRBJ1-1 - TRBV11-3 CASSLTTTTEAFF
TRBJ1-1 few TRBV4-3 CASSPDPYGRGTEAFF
TRBJ2-7 - TRBV5-1 CASNPENSYEQYF
TRBJ1-4 - TRBV30 CAWRDTGATNEKLFF
TRBJ2-4 - TRBV7-3 CASSLETGYIQYF
TRBJ2-7 - TRBV7-6 CASSLESPSGQGLYEQYF
TRBJ1-1 once TRBV6-5 CASSYSTGGTEAFF
TRBJ1-4 once TRBV4-1 CASSQGQGAVFNEKLFF
TRBJ1-2 - TRBV2 CASSEGGGTYGYTF
TRBJ1-2 - TRBV4-2 CASSLFWDRNYGYTF
TRBJ1-1 once TRBV5-4 CASSLPDTEAFF
TRBJ1-1 - TRBV12-3/TRBV12-4 CASSPRTEAFF
TRBJ2-1 - TRBV7-3 CASSLKTGGPIDEQFF
TRBJ1-2 - TRBV6-2/TRBV6-3 CASSQAMRGELGYTF
TRBJ1-5 - TRBV21-1 CARSFDSYENQPQHF
TRBJ2-1 once TRBV7-8 CASSQQGASEQFF
TRBJ2-2 - TRBV4-3 CASSQFQQGRNTGELFF
TRBJ1-5 few TRBV11-2 CASSGTGINQPQHF
TRBJ1-1 - TRBV7-2 CASSLTGELMGTEAFF
TRBJ2-4 - TRBV30 CAWSEIGTGKNIQYF
TRBJ2-7 - TRBV15 CATSRDPGQGGEQYF
TRBJ2-1 - TRBV6-5 CASTPNRGLGEQFF
TRBJ2-2 - TRBV24-1 CARRETGELFF
TRBJ1-5 - TRBV15 CATSRAGQGHQPQHF
TRBJ1-2 - TRBV6-5 CASSWTANYGYTF
TRBJ2-2 - TRBV7-3 CASSLTASIKSGELFF
TRBJ1-2 - TRBV7-9 CASSLDPGVYGYTF
TRBJ1-6 - TRBV21-1 CARNPGTGVPKGGSPLHF
TRBJ2-6 - TRBV3-1/TRBV3-2 CASSHGASGANVLTF
TRBJ1-1 - TRBV6-5 CASSLQKGSTEAFF
TRBJ2-1 - TRBV15 CATSRDPRTGDEQFF
TRBJ2-1 - TRBV9 CASDSGGAEQFF
TRBJ2-7 - TRBV11-2 CASSLASVSYEQYF
TRBJ1-1 - TRBV4-3 CASSQVVSARGAFF
TRBJ2-1 once TRBV6-6 CASSYSHSSYNEQFF
TRBJ2-7 - TRBV18 CASSPGTGANYEQYF
TRBJ1-5 - TRBV6-5 CASSYPPGVGNQPQHF
TRBJ2-3 - TRBV2 CASRGTSGRIPDTQYF
TRBJ1-6 - TRBV5-1 CASSSDSGRKSPLHF
TRBJ1-1 - TRBV21-1 CASSKAPAGGAGRTEAFF